The rows below give T cell receptor beta chains drawn from one sample of a study of beta chain features in type 1 diabetes. Profiled with immunoSEQ multiplex PCR; TCRdb holds only in-frame clones, not every one. The sample records approximately 730,000 clones, over 10% being singletons. Source material: naive CD4+ T cells from blood. All receptors come from a young man with type 1 diabetes. Each CDR3 is given with its conserved first and last residue. Fields, in order: D gene, J gene, clone size, V gene, CDR3 DNA, CDR3 protein. D genes are given only for firm matches. Some rows mark clone size as missing; the rest say once, few, many or name a class of expanded clone.

>NA|TRBJ1-1|NA|TRBV27
TGTGCCAGCGGTAGCCCCCGATGGACCTTT
CASGSPRWTF
>NA|TRBJ2-1|few|TRBV9
TGTGCCAGCAGCTCTAACCAAGACTACAATGAGCAGTTCTTC
CASSSNQDYNEQFF
>TRBD2|TRBJ2-3|once|TRBV5-1
TGCGCCAGCAGCCCTAGGACTAGCGGGGGGACCGGAGGGATGTCAGATACGCAGTATTTT
CASSPRTSGGTGGMSDTQYF
>NA|TRBJ2-7|NA|TRBV30
TGTGCCTGGAGTGTCTGGGCAGGGACCCCCTACGAGCAGTACTTC
CAWSVWAGTPYEQYF
>NA|TRBJ1-2|NA|TRBV29-1
TGCAGCGCCCATCAAGGGGCCAACTATGGCTACACCTTC
CSAHQGANYGYTF
>NA|TRBJ1-5|NA|TRBV28
TGTGCCAGCAGTCCGGGGGATAGAGGTCAGCCCCAGCATTTT
CASSPGDRGQPQHF
>NA|TRBJ2-3|NA|TRBV5-1
TGCGCCAGCAGCTTACACACAGATACGCAGTATTTT
CASSLHTDTQYF
>NA|TRBJ2-7|NA|TRBV5-4
TGTGCCAGCAGCGGCGGACTACAACTCTACGAGCAGTACTTC
CASSGGLQLYEQYF
>TRBD1|TRBJ2-4|NA|TRBV19
TGTGCCAGTAAGTCGGCAGGGGGCGTGACCGCCAAAAACATTCAGTACTTC
CASKSAGGVTAKNIQYF
>NA|TRBJ2-6|NA|TRBV19
TGTGCCAGTAGGACTACCAGCGAAGGGGCCAACGTCCTGACTTTC
CASRTTSEGANVLTF
>TRBD1|TRBJ2-7|NA|TRBV10-3
TGTGCCATCAAACTCCGGGACAGGGTATCATTC
CAIKLRDRVSF
>NA|TRBJ1-1|NA|TRBV10-2
TGCGCCAGCAGCCCCGGGGACACTGAAGCTTTCTTT
CASSPGDTEAFF
>NA|TRBJ2-7|few|TRBV27
TGTGCCAGCAGTCTTGTACTCAGGGCCTCCTACGAGCAGTACTTC
CASSLVLRASYEQYF
>TRBD1|TRBJ1-1|few|TRBV6-5
TGTGCCAGCAGACTCGGGACAGCGGGGGGTGAAGCTTTCTTT
CASRLGTAGGEAFF
>TRBD1|TRBJ2-5|NA|TRBV6-1
TGTGCCAGCAGTGCGTCCCCGACAGGGGTCCAAGAGACCCAGTACTTC
CASSASPTGVQETQYF
>TRBD2|TRBJ2-3|NA|TRBV6-1
TGTGCCAGCAAAGGGCGGGGGGGCACAGATACGCAGTATTTT
CASKGRGGTDTQYF
>NA|TRBJ1-5|NA|TRBV5-4
TGTGCCAGCAGCTTTGGGGGAAGCAATCAGCCCCAGCATTTT
CASSFGGSNQPQHF
>TRBD2|TRBJ2-1|NA|TRBV4-3
TGCGCCAGCAGCCAAACTAGCGGGGGGCTTTGTTTCTTC
CASSQTSGGLCFF
>NA|TRBJ1-1|few|TRBV30
TGTGCCTGGATGGGCGGCATGAACACTGAAGCTTTCTTT
CAWMGGMNTEAFF
>TRBD1|TRBJ1-1|few|TRBV10-3
TGTGCCATCAATCTGAGGGGGCCGGACACTGAAGCTTTCTTT
CAINLRGPDTEAFF
>TRBD1|TRBJ2-7|few|TRBV7-6
TGTGCCAGCAGCCAGGGACAGGGGGCTTACTCCTACGAGCAGTACTTC
CASSQGQGAYSYEQYF
>NA|TRBJ2-3|NA|TRBV2
TGTGCCAGCAGTAGTCTTGGGGCCACAGATACGCAGTATTTT
CASSSLGATDTQYF
>TRBD2|TRBJ2-1|few|TRBV29-1
TGCAGCGCCCAACTAGCGGGGGTCTCCTACAATGAGCAGTTCTTC
CSAQLAGVSYNEQFF
>NA|TRBJ1-1|NA|TRBV7-9
TGTGCCAGCAGCTCCCCCCGGACAGCGAACACTGAAGCTTTCTTT
CASSSPRTANTEAFF
>NA|TRBJ2-5|few|TRBV27
TGTGCCAGCAACCTTATGGGTAGCGGCCAAGAGACCCAGTACTTC
CASNLMGSGQETQYF
>NA|TRBJ1-4|NA|TRBV30
TGTGCCTGGAGTGTGGATGCAACTAATGAAAAACTGTTTTTT
CAWSVDATNEKLFF
>NA|TRBJ2-1|NA|TRBV19
TGTGCCAGTAGTATAGATCAACAGGAGGAAAATGAGCAGTTCTTC
CASSIDQQEENEQFF
>TRBD1|TRBJ1-5|NA|TRBV29-1
TGCAGCGTTGGGTCTACAGGGGGCTTAGGTCAGCCCCAGCATTTT
CSVGSTGGLGQPQHF
>NA|TRBJ2-1|few|TRBV28
TGTGCCAGCAGTTTGGAACTACTCGGAGAGTTCTTC
CASSLELLGEFF
>NA|TRBJ1-5|NA|TRBV28
TGTGCCAGCAGGGTGGACCCCAATCAGCCCCAGCATTTT
CASRVDPNQPQHF
>NA|TRBJ1-2|NA|TRBV19
TGTGCCACCTCGTGGACCAACTATGGCTACACCTTC
CATSWTNYGYTF
>NA|TRBJ1-1|NA|TRBV5-4
TGTGCCAGCAGCTTAGATTGGGGGAACACTGAAGCTTTCTTT
CASSLDWGNTEAFF
>NA|TRBJ2-7|few|TRBV7-9
TGTGCCAGCAGTCGCCCAGGGGTGCCAGAGAACGAGCAGTACTTC
CASSRPGVPENEQYF
>NA|TRBJ1-4|NA|TRBV19
TGTGCCAGTAGTATAAACGGCAGACCATCAACTAATGAAAAACTGTTTTTT
CASSINGRPSTNEKLFF
>NA|TRBJ2-7|few|TRBV7-9
TGTGCCAGCAGAGAGGGGGGAGGCTACGAGCAGTACTTC
CASREGGGYEQYF
>NA|TRBJ2-1|few|TRBV5-1
TGCGCCAGCAGCTTGGTAGGAGGGTACTCCTACAATGAGCAGTTCTTC
CASSLVGGYSYNEQFF
>NA|TRBJ1-6|NA|TRBV27
TGTGCCAGCAGTTTAACAGGGATGGGTCGATCACCCCTCCACTTT
CASSLTGMGRSPLHF
>NA|TRBJ2-3|NA|TRBV5-1
TGCGCCAGCAGCTTGGTAGGGGGTAGCACAGATACGCAGTATTTT
CASSLVGGSTDTQYF
>TRBD1|TRBJ1-1|NA|TRBV4-2
TGTGCCAGCAGCCAAGACGCCTTACAGGGGAAGGCTGAAGCTTTCTTT
CASSQDALQGKAEAFF
>NA|TRBJ1-2|NA|TRBV25-1
TGTGCCAGCCGCCGGTCGGGGGATCACTATGGCTACACCTTC
CASRRSGDHYGYTF
>NA|TRBJ2-3|few|TRBV9
TGTGCCAGCAGCGTAGAGGGGCAGGGGACAGATACGCAGTATTTT
CASSVEGQGTDTQYF
>NA|TRBJ1-5|few|TRBV25-1
TGTGCCAGCAGTGAATATGGAGGCAATCAGCCCCAGCATTTT
CASSEYGGNQPQHF
>NA|TRBJ2-3|few|TRBV6-5
TGTGCCAGCAACACAGATACGCAGTATTTT
CASNTDTQYF
>NA|TRBJ1-2|NA|TRBV10-3
TGTGCCATCAGTGAGTCCGCCGCGGGGCGGAAAGGCTACACCTTC
CAISESAAGRKGYTF